This TCR beta chain was documented in a study of T cell responses to AZD1222 COVID-19 vaccine (dated by TCRdb to the early 2020s). A note on the overall study: Because spike-specific TCR depth and breadth did not differ between the two schedules, AZD1222 recipients who got a second dose at roughly 4 weeks were pooled with those who got a second dose at roughly 12 weeks. TCR sequencing was performed for over 230 trial participants, of whom about 200 were given two doses of AZD1222 and around 25 were given two doses of MenACWY control vaccine. Trial participants were enrolled by age into 18-55, 56-69 and 70-plus year subgroups, with roughly 150, 30 and 60 TCR-sequenced participants respectively. Study-level results and caveats: Epitopes outside the regions mutated in the B.1.351 and B.1.1.7 variants were reportedly recognized by nearly half of the unique spike-specific TCRs. After two AZD1222 doses, spike-specific TCR breadth and depth were significantly higher than at day 0 and than in MenACWY recipients. CD4 TCRs associated with the vaccine covered the entire spike protein, and the dominant responses were in regions 160-218 and 743-854. Conclusions about previously exposed vaccinees are limited because only five to seven AZD1222 recipients were SARS-CoV-2 seropositive at baseline. The 56-69-year group was small, and its depth increase did not reach significance, likely because of low power. Because no samples from the day 14 peak response were available, repertoires could be characterized only after the peak T cell response. Participants were mostly white British, with more females than males. The authors suggested clonal diversity may have been underestimated.

The CDR3 regions of human TCRbeta chains were analyzed by immunosequencing. From the authors' description of their analysis: Repertoire TCRs were checked for matches against a reference library of SARS-CoV-2-specific TCRs that had been generated using the MIRA antigen-specificity platform. Breadth meant the fraction of unique TCRs that were SARS-CoV-2-associated, whereas depth meant the fraction of total T cells that were SARS-CoV-2-associated. Using the MIRA data, each spike-specific TCR was assigned both to the spike region to which the TCR was reactive and to a CD4 or CD8 class. Log10-transformed breadth and depth values were compared by one-way ANOVA with Sidak's multiple comparisons tests. TCRdb stores this immuneACCESS table with in-frame sequences only. Part of the clones is absent; in the studies checked, under half of the shortfall reflects unresolved V genes, and no reason is known for the rest. V, J and clone size were drawn from that table, and D and trimming were deduced from the DNA. The sample table shows about 180,000 clones, and about 88% are seen once. Clones ranked in the top ten supply 1.5% to 2% of the sample.

On this clone: It has no known antigen specificity. The input lacks base qualities; no much larger clone sits a single base away. This CDR3 is also generated by other DNA sequences in the sample.

In light of the paper, this sample's time point label describes: baseline before first vaccination. The vaccinee samples were drawn from two UK trials, COV001 and COV002, one of which was a single-blind randomized controlled phase 2/3 trial testing AZD1222 (ChAdOx1 nCoV-19) in healthy adults. Trial participant PBMC samples were collected at day 0 and day 28 after the second dose for TCRbeta chain sequencing. Trimming at the junction amounts to 0 bases on V and 0 bases on J, and the germline ends lie 3 bases apart. CDR1 and CDR2 were assigned from the germline V gene (reference sequence) as SEHNR and FQNEAQ. From the cysteine up to the phenylalanine, the CDR3 has a length of 14 residues. Only the CDR3 region is kept as DNA, spanning 42 bases read in frame from base 1.

This chain is built from TRBV7-9 and TRBJ2-1, with no reliable assignment of the D segment. This specimen consisted of peripheral blood, obtained on day 0 of AZD1222 vaccination. The TCR sequence derives from an adult in good health. The CDR3 has the sequence CASSLAGSYNEQFF. The sequenced DNA is TGTGCCAGCAGCTTAGCTGGCTCCTACAATGAGCAGTTCTTC.